The text below deals with one T cell receptor (beta chain). As yet, its antigen is unknown. The entry originates in a study of regulatory T cells in long-lasting Graves disease. Study conclusions and caveats: TRBV28, TRBJ1-2 and TRBJ2-5 were favored in persistent disease. Newly diagnosed patients had higher TCR diversity than persistent Graves' patients did.

With 4 bases clipped from V and 8 bases from J, the junction kept 11 bases outside the gene matches. Germline-derived CDR1 and CDR2 are LNHDA and SQIVND (reference sequence). The CDR3 totals 16 residues. Time point reported: persistent/refractory GD, antithyroid drugs over 5 years with positive TRAb. Extracted RNA from PBMCs served as the source of the TCR library. Peripheral blood, at nine milliliters, went into EDTA tubes. Assembly of TCR beta libraries relied on iRepertoire HTBI primers together with Arm-PCR of CDR3 regions. TCRdb used MiXCR to reprocess the multiplex PCR reads, holding one entry per CDR3 protein. The sample yields more than 650,000 distinct CDR3 sequences, approximately 29% seen once.

The chain employs TRBV19 and TRBJ2-5; 12 positions match TRBD2. This sequence originates from a female donor with Graves disease. This material consisted of peripheral blood mononuclear cells (PBMCs), taken when the disease was refractory, from a patient treated with antithyroid drugs. DNA of the CDR3: TGTGCCAGTAGTACGACTAGCGGGAGCGTCCCCTCTACCCAGTACTTC. This translates into CASSTTSGSVPSTQYF.